This T cell receptor (beta chain) was sequenced in a study of cytomegalovirus exposure and HLA in healthy donors. Study conclusions and caveats: Presence/absence results assume similar sequencing depth per donor, which may not hold. At a 0.05 false discovery rate, a later analysis found approximately 17,000 TCR beta sequences to be associated with HLA alleles.

A remark on this clone: Its specificity is unknown.

Nominally healthy donors provided the samples, though records likely missed some immune exposures. This CDR3 spans 14 amino acids. Germline CDR1 is SEHNR and CDR2 is FQNEAQ (reference sequence). Between the trimmed V and J ends, which lost 3 bases and 1 base, there was a span of 9 bases. This PCR relied on a set of 60 Vbeta primers and 13 Jbeta primers. Per the original data handling: An analysis performed later counted about 80 million unique TCR beta chains (roughly 11 million of them shared). TCRdb's table, derived via immunoSEQ multiplex PCR, lists solely in-frame clones and lacks some. V and J calls and clone size follow that table, whereas D and trimming were derived from the DNA. The repertoire holds over 80,000 clones, with around 82% as singletons.

The TCR comes from a man aged 25-45 years in good health and CMV-seropositive. Sequencing input: PBMCs. The rearrangement joins TRBV7-9 to TRBJ2-5, with D perhaps matching TRBD2 (7 bases). The CDR3 region is CASSLGGRQETQYF. Here the CDR3 DNA reads TGTGCCAGCAGCTTGGGGGGGCGCCAAGAGACCCAGTACTTC.